These T cell receptor beta chains were read from a single sample in a study of identical twins. TCRdb reprocessed the 5' RACE reads via MiXCR and lists one record per CDR3 protein. The sample holds 500,000 to 550,000 distinct CDR3 sequences, approximately 20% seen once. This same sample was also taken into another study, of yellow fever vaccine responses in identical twins.

Sample: CD4+ T cells sorted from blood. The receptor set was obtained from a woman aged 18-35 years in good health. CDR3s include the opening cysteine and the closing phenylalanine or tryptophan. D genes are given only for firm matches. The listing skips clone size in some rows; elsewhere it reads once, few, many or a size class.

once	TRBJ2-2	NA	TRBV6-1	TGTGCCAGCAGTGAACCTGTCAGTGGAACCGGGGAGCTGTTTTTT	CASSEPVSGTGELFF
few	TRBJ2-4	NA	TRBV7-9	TGTGCCAGCAGTCCGAATGAGCGTCAGTACTTC	CASSPNERQYF
NA	TRBJ2-2	NA	TRBV12-3/TRBV12-4	TGTGCCAGCAGTGGACGGCACGGGGCCGGGGAGCTGTTTTTT	CASSGRHGAGELFF
few	TRBJ1-2	NA	TRBV5-1	TGCGCCAGCAGCTTGGCCGACCCTAACTATGGCTACACCTTC	CASSLADPNYGYTF
few	TRBJ2-3	TRBD2	TRBV15	TGTGCCACCAGCAATCGACTAGCGGATAGCACAGATACGCAGTATTTT	CATSNRLADSTDTQYF
few	TRBJ2-1	TRBD2	TRBV5-6	TGTGCCAGCAGCTTACGACTAGCGGGGTACAATGAGCAGTTCTTC	CASSLRLAGYNEQFF
NA	TRBJ2-1	NA	TRBV10-1	TGCGCCAGCAGTGAGTTAGGGATTGGTAATGAGCAGTTCTTC	CASSELGIGNEQFF
few	TRBJ1-1	NA	TRBV12-3/TRBV12-4	TGTGCCAGCAGTACCTTGGCCGGGACCTTTCTCACTGAAGCTTTCTTT	CASSTLAGTFLTEAFF
few	TRBJ1-5	NA	TRBV29-1	TGCAGCGTTTGCCAGGGAATCAATCAGCCCCAGCATTTT	CSVCQGINQPQHF
few	TRBJ2-1	TRBD2	TRBV11-2	TGTGCCAGCAGCCCTGGGACTAGCTTGAATGAGCAGTTCTTC	CASSPGTSLNEQFF
few	TRBJ2-2	TRBD2	TRBV6-2/TRBV6-3	TGTGCCAGCAGCCCCGTACTAGCGGGAGGGCACACCGGGGAGCTGTTTTTT	CASSPVLAGGHTGELFF
NA	TRBJ2-6	NA	TRBV5-1	TGCGCCAGCAGCTTGGACTTGGCTTCTGGGGCCAACGTCCTGACTTTC	CASSLDLASGANVLTF
many	TRBJ2-1	NA	TRBV7-9	TGTGCCAGCAGCTTAGGGACCGAAGGCTCTCACGTGCAGTTCTTC	CASSLGTEGSHVQFF
few	TRBJ2-5	NA	TRBV20-1	TGCAGTGCTAGATCCGGACAGCAAGAGACCCAGTACTTC	CSARSGQQETQYF
few	TRBJ2-2	NA	TRBV6-1	TGTGCCAGCAGCCAGACAGGCCAGAACACCGGGGAGCTGTTTTTT	CASSQTGQNTGELFF
few	TRBJ2-5	NA	TRBV10-2	TGCGCCAGCAAGCCGCACCCAAGGACACGACTGGTAGAGACCCAGTACTTC	CASKPHPRTRLVETQYF
NA	TRBJ2-7	NA	TRBV29-1	TGCAGCGCAGCTTTAGGGTCCTACGAGCAGTACTTC	CSAALGSYEQYF